The T cell receptor beta chain described here comes from a study of shared clonotypes between healthy human individuals. Study findings and constraints: On the whole, naive subsets had larger estimated richness than memory subsets had.

As to this clone: Its specificity is unknown.

The CDR3 is 14 amino acids. V dropped 6 bases and J dropped 1 base, with 10 bases sitting between them. The V gene's germline CDR1 is MNHNS and CDR2 SASEGT. From CD4+ cells came CD45RA+ naive and CD45RA-negative memory subsets. Using immunoSEQ multiplex PCR, the repertoire was profiled, and TCRdb retains in-frame clones only, with some absent. The table includes 2 million or so clones, roughly 94% detected once. The source of this sequence is a man between 18 and 29 years old in good health. Material for sequencing was naive CD4+ T cells sorted from blood. Subset given: CD45RA+ positively selected. The V and J genes are TRBV6-1 and TRBJ1-5, with D unresolved. CDR3 in DNA: TGTGCCAGCAGGAAACAAGCGAGCAATCAGCCCCAGCATTTT. Encoded protein: CASRKQASNQPQHF.